This TCR beta chain was captured by sequencing in a study of blood T cell repertoires in COVID-19. Study-level background: Samples of COVID-19 (acute and convalescent) were obtained from the United States, Italy and Spain. In each case, the material was cDNA or gDNA derived from T cells, B-cell-depleted T cells, or PBMCs.

In the original analysis: Researchers report that nucleated cell counts were estimated from reference gene primer amplification. Assay used: immunoSEQ multiplex PCR; TCRdb lists only in-frame clones, some missing. V and J calls and clone size follow that table, whereas D and trimming were derived from the DNA. The data contain approximately 330,000 clones, nearly 90% of them singletons. Patients in Seattle were enrolled during active infection, then followed longitudinally. CDR3 length: 15 amino acids. Unmatched junction bases numbered 3, after V lost 3 bases and J lost 2 bases. Germline CDR1 and CDR2: KGHSH and LQKENI.

The V gene is TRBV18, the J gene TRBJ2-7; 11 bases agree with TRBD1. The receptor was isolated from a woman aged 40-49 years with COVID-19, enrolled during active disease. Sequences were obtained from peripheral blood. The CDR3 region is CASSPGTGGPYEQYF. The CDR3 DNA reads as TGTGCCAGCTCACCCGGGACAGGGGGTCCCTACGAGCAGTACTTC.